A selection of T cell receptor beta chains follows, all from one sample in a study of T cell responses to AZD1222 COVID-19 vaccine. Profiled with immunoSEQ multiplex PCR; TCRdb holds only in-frame clones, not every one. The table shows 100,000 to 150,000 clones, with about 89% occurring only once. The sequencing here drew on peripheral blood, taken on day 0 of AZD1222 vaccination. Receptors were obtained from an adult in good health. Each CDR3 is given with its conserved first and last residue. Fields, in order: V gene, clone size, CDR3 length, D gene, J gene, CDR3 protein, CDR3 DNA. The D gene is left open where the match is weak. Some rows have no size entry. The others give once, few or many, or a class for an expanded clone.

>TRBV6-5|-|13|-|TRBJ2-1
CASSPGVGNEQFF
TGTGCCAGCAGCCCGGGAGTGGGCAATGAGCAGTTCTTC
>TRBV19|few|15|-|TRBJ1-1
CASSRPTGVRTEAFF
TGTGCCAGTAGTCGACCGACAGGAGTAAGGACTGAAGCTTTCTTT
>TRBV19|-|14|TRBD1|TRBJ1-1
CASSPRDREAEAFF
TGTGCCAGTAGTCCGCGGGACAGGGAGGCTGAAGCTTTCTTT
>TRBV9|once|11|-|TRBJ1-1
CASSGGTEAFF
TGTGCCAGCAGCGGGGGCACTGAAGCTTTCTTT
>TRBV27|-|13|-|TRBJ1-1
CASSLSPDTEAFF
TGTGCCAGCAGTTTAAGTCCGGACACTGAAGCTTTCTTT
>TRBV5-8|-|14|-|TRBJ1-2
CASSLEPGNYGYTF
TGTGCCAGCAGCTTGGAACCGGGAAACTATGGCTACACCTTC
>TRBV18|-|13|-|TRBJ2-3
CASSPNSADTQYF
TGTGCCAGCTCACCTAACAGTGCCGATACGCAGTATTTT
>TRBV5-5|few|19|TRBD1|TRBJ2-2
CASSPFGTSGTGGSGELFF
TGTGCCAGCAGCCCCTTCGGTACCTCCGGGACAGGGGGCTCCGGGGAGCTGTTTTTT
>TRBV27|-|17|-|TRBJ1-2
CASRTNRDGSYSYGYTF
TGTGCCAGCAGAACAAACCGGGACGGCTCCTACTCCTATGGCTACACCTTC
>TRBV18|few|16|-|TRBJ1-4
CASSPLGHGGSEKLFF
TGTGCCAGCTCACCGCTGGGACATGGGGGGTCGGAAAAACTGTTTTTT
>TRBV2|-|16|-|TRBJ1-3
CASSADGVLSGNTIYF
TGTGCCAGCAGCGCGGACGGTGTCCTCTCTGGAAACACCATATATTTT
>TRBV4-1|-|20|-|TRBJ2-4
CASSHGRGILSEVAKNIQYF
TGCGCCAGCAGCCACGGTAGGGGGATACTAAGCGAAGTAGCCAAAAACATTCAGTACTTC
>TRBV20-1|-|11|-|TRBJ2-7
CSVRTDSEQYF
TGCAGTGTTCGGACAGACAGCGAGCAGTACTTC
>TRBV19|-|16|TRBD1|TRBJ1-5
CASSIGGDRGNQPQHF
TGTGCCAGTAGTATAGGAGGGGACAGGGGAAATCAGCCCCAGCATTTT
>TRBV6-6|-|14|-|TRBJ2-3
CASHPPGSTDTQYF
TGTGCCAGCCACCCTCCCGGAAGCACAGATACGCAGTATTTT
>TRBV9|-|15|-|TRBJ2-7
CASSVLQGDHYEQYF
TGTGCCAGCAGCGTGTTACAGGGAGATCACTACGAGCAGTACTTC
>TRBV27|-|12|TRBD1|TRBJ2-7
CASSDRAYEQYF
TGTGCCAGCAGTGACAGGGCCTACGAGCAGTACTTC
>TRBV6-5|-|16|-|TRBJ1-2
CASSYSIGVRYYGYTF
TGTGCCAGCAGTTACTCGATTGGCGTGCGTTACTATGGCTACACCTTC